Sequencing of this T cell receptor beta chain was carried out in a study of CD8+ T cells in alopecia areata. Reverse transcribed after extraction, RNA yielded cDNA as the sequencing template. The method was immunoSEQ multiplex PCR; TCRdb's version includes in-frame clones alone and lacks a portion of them. Of 140,000 to 150,000 clones listed, about 60% are singletons. The J segment lost 4 bases and the V segment lost 1 base, leaving 5 bases of the junction unmatched. Germline CDR1 and CDR2: SQVTM and ANQGSEA. The CDR3 consists of 14 residues. Findings of the study overall: Greater clonality was observed in lesional scalp samples, especially alopecia totalis/universalis, versus normal scalp. Shared TCR sequences were less clear between patients than in mice, possibly partly from HLA diversity.

It was from alopecia areata patients that lesional scalp punch biopsies and peripheral blood were collected. There are a few counts of this clone. Its antigen is as yet unknown. Sample: CD4+ T cells sorted from blood, taken at week 0. The rearrangement links TRBV29-1 to TRBJ2-5; TRBD1 aligns across 8 bases. The TCR comes from a human donor with alopecia areata. CDR3 coding DNA: TGCAGCGTTGAAGCTCAGGGGGCCGGAGAGACCCAGTACTTC. Translated: CSVEAQGAGETQYF.